A single sample gave rise to the 19 T cell receptor beta chains below, sequenced in a study of blood T cell repertoires in COVID-19. Data came from immunoSEQ multiplex PCR; TCRdb stores just in-frame clones and leaves some out. Of about 32,000 clones in the sample, approximately 86% were seen once. Sequencing used peripheral blood. Receptor source: a woman older than 75 with active or convalescent COVID-19.

Of note for this clone: The junction does not match germline at one end; this may be a read error. The chain carries TRBV19 and TRBJ1-2; 10 bases are a match to TRBD1. The germline V gene has CDR1 LNHDA and CDR2 SQIVND (reference sequence). The CDR3 consists of 17 residues. CDR3 sequence: CASSIPLIRQGAYGYTF. DNA for the CDR3: TGTGCCAGCAGTATCCCCTTAATCCGACAGGGGGCGTATGGCTACACCTTC.

The rearrangement uses TRBV19 and TRBJ2-2, with 7 bases matching TRBD2. The junction had 2 bases not matched to a gene; V was cut back by 5 bases and J by 5 bases. The germline CDR1 and CDR2 sequences are LNHDA and SQIVND (reference sequence). The CDR3 has 13 amino acids. The DNA of the CDR3 is TGTGCCAGTAGTTTGCGGGAGACCGGGGAGCTGTTTTTT. Its protein product is CASSLRETGELFF.

The chain combines TRBV2 with TRBJ1-3, with D perhaps TRBD1 (6 bases). Germline-derived CDR1 and CDR2 are SNHLY and FYNNEI. The germline V and J ends were trimmed by 4 bases and 0 bases, with 10 bases remaining between them. The CDR3 runs 15 residues. The CDR3 bases are TGTGCCAGCAGTGGACAGGTCAGCTCTGGAAACACCATATATTTT. Its protein product is CASSGQVSSGNTIYF.

This chain connects TRBV21-1 to TRBJ2-1; the D call of TRBD2 is as the table states it, not checked on the DNA. TRBV21-1 has pseudogene status. CDR3 size: 15 residues. In DNA, the CDR3 is TGTGCCAGCGGTAATAGAGGGATTCGGGCAAATGAGCAGTTCTTC. This translates into CASGNRGIRANEQFF.

The chain links TRBV19 to TRBJ1-5, with D possibly matching TRBD1 (6 bases). Germline V CDR1 and CDR2: LNHDA, SQIVND (reference sequence). The CDR3 is 14 residues long. Trimming shortened V by 2 bases and J by 3 bases, and 8 bases separated the two germline ends. The CDR3 protein is CASSIQGYNQPQHF. The CDR3 bases are TGTGCCAGTAGTATACAGGGGTACAATCAGCCCCAGCATTTT.

This clone was seen just once. The chain joins TRBV5-1 to TRBJ2-7; a weak D match, TRBD1 (6 bases). The CDR3 contains 15 residues. The V end lost 3 bases, the J end lost 0 bases, and 13 bases lay between the germline ends. Germline V lookup: CDR1 SGHRS, CDR2 YFSETQ. The CDR3 nucleotides read TGCGCCAGCAGCTCCTCGACAGGCTACTCCTACGAGCAGTACTTC. Translation: CASSSSTGYSYEQYF.

The rearrangement uses TRBV7-2 and TRBJ2-2, with D perhaps matching TRBD1 (5 bases). CDR3 size: 16 residues. The V end lost 7 bases, the J end lost 4 bases, and 19 bases lay between the germline ends. Germline CDR1 is SGHTA and CDR2 is FQGNSA. The CDR3 nucleotides are TGTGCCAGCACTAAGGGGCCGGTATTATCCACCGGGGAGCTGTTTTTT. Translation gives CASTKGPVLSTGELFF. Based on the CDR3 plus reference TRBV7-2 and TRBJ2-2, the full variable domain is GAGVSQSPSNKVTEKGKDVELRCDPISGHTALYWYRQSLGQGLEFLIYFQGNSAPDKSGLPSDRFSAERTGGSVSTLTIQRTQQEDSAVYLCASTKGPVLSTGELFFGEGSRLTVL.

The chain links TRBV2 to TRBJ2-7; 8 bases fit TRBD1. Germline CDR1 is SNHLY and CDR2 is FYNNEI. The CDR3 loop spans 15 amino acids. After removal of 6 bases from V and 5 bases from J, the junction contained 12 bases not matched to a gene. CDR3 region: CASRGRGQAADEQYF. CDR3 DNA sequence: TGTGCCAGCAGGGGACGGGGACAGGCTGCGGACGAGCAGTACTTC.

The J gene is TRBJ2-7, the V gene TRBV7-2, with TRBD1 as a possible D gene (6 bases). The CDR3 totals 16 residues. Trimming took off 4 bases at V and 0 bases at J, with 16 bases between the two ends. Germline V gene data show CDR1 as SGHTA and CDR2 as FQGNSA. The CDR3 DNA reads as TGTGCCAGCAGCTACACACCGACAGGACTCTCCTACGAGCAGTACTTC. It specifies CASSYTPTGLSYEQYF.

This chain joins TRBV5-6 and TRBJ1-3; D uncertain. The V and J ends lost 0 bases and 2 bases respectively, with 6 bases between them. CDR3 length: 14 residues. Germline V gene sequence: CDR1 SGHDT, CDR2 YYEEEE. The CDR3 DNA is TGTGCCAGCAGCTTGGGAGGGCCTGGAAACACCATATATTTT. It codes for CASSLGGPGNTIYF. The full variable domain, rest sourced from reference TRBV5-6 and TRBJ1-3, is DAGVTQSPTHLIKTRGQQVTLRCSPKSGHDTVSWYQQALGQGPQFIFQYYEEEERQRGNFPDRFSGHQFPNYSSELNVNALLLGDSALYLCASSLGGPGNTIYFGEGSWLTVV.

The gene calls are TRBV6-5 and TRBJ2-3; tentatively, D is TRBD1 (5 bases). The germline gives CDR1 MNHEY, CDR2 SVGAGI. The V end lost 2 bases, the J end lost 0 bases, and 9 bases lay between the germline ends. The CDR3 is 15 residues long. The CDR3 coding sequence is TGTGCCAGCAGTTACGGTGACAGCAGCACAGATACGCAGTATTTT. Translation: CASSYGDSSTDTQYF.

The chain combines TRBV7-2 with TRBJ2-2; TRBD1 might be the D (6 bases). The CDR3 runs 15 residues. V was shortened by 3 bases and J by 1 base, with 9 bases between the two germline ends. CDR1 and CDR2 from the germline V gene are SGHTA and FQGNSA. CDR3: CASSLATGNTGELFF. For the CDR3, the DNA is TGTGCCAGCAGCTTGGCGACAGGGAACACCGGGGAGCTGTTTTTT.

The table lists this clone with a few counts. The chain uses TRBV12-3 or TRBV12-4 and TRBJ2-3; 7 bases align to TRBD1. CDR3 length equals 12 residues. With 7 bases clipped from V and 6 bases from J, the junction kept 4 bases outside the gene matches. The CDR3 sequence: CASTSQGDTQYF. CDR3 nucleotide sequence: TGTGCCAGCACCTCACAGGGGGATACGCAGTATTTT.

The chain employs TRBV19 and TRBJ1-6; D is unresolved. V dropped 7 bases and J dropped 6 bases, with 13 bases sitting between them. The CDR3 loop spans 14 amino acids. CDR1 is LNHDA, CDR2 SQIVND, per germline (reference sequence). DNA for the CDR3: TGTGCCAGTAACTCCCCCGGCGGTAATTCACCCCTCCACTTT. Encoded protein: CASNSPGGNSPLHF.

This sequence joins TRBV10-3 and TRBJ1-2, with 9 positions matching TRBD1. Per germline, CDR1 ENHRY and CDR2 SYGVKD. The junction had 9 bases not matched to a gene; V was cut back by 5 bases and J by 8 bases. The CDR3 runs to 14 residues. This CDR3 is CAISPGQGIKGYTF. CDR3 sequence (DNA): TGTGCCATCAGTCCCGGACAGGGGATAAAGGGCTACACCTTC.

V gene TRBV7-2 combines with J gene TRBJ2-7; D is possibly TRBD2 (6 bases). Germline V CDR1 and CDR2: SGHTA, FQGNSA. V lost 4 bases, J lost 7 bases, and 17 bases lay in between. The CDR3 is 14 residues long. Written as DNA, the CDR3 is TGTGCCAGCAGCTCTGCCGTAGGCGGGAAAGAGCAGTACTTC. Translating gives CASSSAVGGKEQYF.

J is TRBJ2-1 and V is TRBV6-2 or TRBV6-3; TRBD1 matches at 10 bases. The CDR3 length is 13 residues. The J segment lost 10 bases and the V segment lost 5 bases, leaving 5 bases of the junction unmatched. Germline assignment: CDR1 MNHEY and CDR2 SVGEGT. This CDR3 reads CASSTDRGAEQFF. DNA of the CDR3: TGTGCCAGCAGTACGGACAGGGGGGCGGAGCAGTTCTTC.

V is TRBV7-2 and J is TRBJ1-4; D is possibly TRBD1 (5 bases). Looked up from germline, CDR1 is SGHTA and CDR2 is FQGNSA. V shed 5 bases and J shed 5 bases, with 21 bases lying between them. The CDR3 runs to 17 residues. This CDR3 reads CASSRFSAGRRNEKLFF. The CDR3 bases are TGTGCCAGCAGCCGCTTCTCCGCAGGGAGGCGGAATGAAAAACTGTTTTTT.

J is TRBJ2-7 and V is TRBV11-3; TRBD2 aligns across 10 bases. Germline V CDR1 and CDR2: SGHNT, YENEEA. J gave up 7 bases and V 5 bases, and 11 bases lay outside the gene matches. The CDR3 spans 15 residues. As DNA, the CDR3 is TGTGCCAGCAGCCCCCGGACTAGCGGTACTATAGAGCAGTACTTC. Translating gives CASSPRTSGTIEQYF.